The 18 T cell receptor beta chains below were found in one sample sequenced in a study of response to subunit inactivated influenza vaccine. TCRdb reprocessed the RT-PCR reads via MiXCR and lists one record per CDR3 protein. The table has roughly 500,000 distinct CDR3 sequences, approximately 15% seen once. The sequencing here drew on CD4+ T cells sorted from PBMCs, taken approximately 25 months after vaccination. Receptors originate from a man aged 45 to 70 who received an inactivated influenza vaccine.

This clonotype was counted a few times. One junction end does not reproduce the germline sequence, and a read error may be involved. The chain combines TRBV14 with TRBJ2-5; 14 bases map to TRBD2. CDR1 is SGHDN, CDR2 FVKESK, per germline. The length of the CDR3 is 14 residues. The CDR3 region is CASSQLGLAGVLNF. In DNA, the CDR3 is TGTGCCAGCAGCCAGCTGGGACTAGCGGGGGTGTTGAACTTC.

This clonotype was recorded a few times. V and J are TRBV9 and TRBJ1-4; 8 nucleotides agree with TRBD1. Germline V gene sequence: CDR1 SGDLS, CDR2 YYNGEE. CDR3 length: 16 amino acids. Trimming cost V 4 bases and J 8 bases; bases outside gene matches: 13. The CDR3 bases are TGTGCCAGCAGCAAAAGGGAGGGGACAGGAGGCGAAAAACTGTTTTTT. Translated, it gives CASSKREGTGGEKLFF.

This rearrangement joins TRBV20-1 to TRBJ2-7, with 10 bases aligning to TRBD2. J lost 2 bases, V lost 6 bases, and 4 bases had no gene match. The CDR3 runs 13 residues. Germline assignment: CDR1 DFQATT and CDR2 SNEGSKA (reference sequence). CDR3 protein: CSALAGGTYEQYF. The CDR3 nucleotides read TGCAGTGCGTTAGCGGGAGGAACCTACGAGCAGTACTTC.

The chain employs TRBV24-1 and TRBJ1-1; D is perhaps TRBD1 (6 bases). From germline, CDR1 is KGHDR and CDR2 SFDVKD. The CDR3 loop spans 15 amino acids. Deletions cut 2 bases from V and 1 base from J, with 10 bases between. CDR3 region: CATSDSKTGNTEAFF. CDR3 DNA sequence: TGTGCCACCAGTGATTCGAAGACAGGGAACACTGAAGCTTTCTTT.

This clonotype was seen more than once but under ten times. This sequence joins TRBV5-1 and TRBJ1-1; D is possibly TRBD1 (6 bases). Per germline, CDR1 SGHRS and CDR2 YFSETQ. The CDR3 is made up of 14 amino acids. The V and J ends lost 5 bases and 0 bases respectively, with 11 bases between them. The CDR3 protein is CASSWGTLNTEAFF. The CDR3, as DNA: TGCGCCAGCAGTTGGGGGACATTGAACACTGAAGCTTTCTTT.

The chain recombines TRBV4-3 with TRBJ1-1; weak D call: TRBD1 (6 bases). Germline CDR1 reads LGHNA; CDR2 reads YSLEER. V dropped 0 bases and J dropped 4 bases, with 9 bases sitting between them. The CDR3 loop spans 14 amino acids. This CDR3 is CASSQEQGVTEAFF. DNA for the CDR3: TGCGCCAGCAGCCAAGAACAGGGTGTCACTGAAGCTTTCTTT.

V usage is TRBV11-2 and J usage is TRBJ2-7; 11 nucleotides agree with TRBD2. This CDR3 region has 18 residues. Germline assignment: CDR1 SGHAT and CDR2 FQNNGV. V trimming: 1 base; J trimming: 2 bases; junction bases outside the gene matches: 10. The CDR3 sequence: CASSLVLAGGSNPYEQYF. CDR3 in DNA: TGTGCCAGCAGCTTAGTTCTAGCGGGGGGCTCTAACCCCTACGAGCAGTACTTC.

J is TRBJ2-3 and V is TRBV20-1; 7 bases align to TRBD2. V lost 6 bases to trimming and J lost 2 bases; unmatched junction nucleotides: 8. Germline V lookup: CDR1 DFQATT, CDR2 SNEGSKA (reference sequence). The CDR3 has 14 residues. The CDR3 DNA follows: TGCAGTGCCGAAACTAGCGCATTCACAGATACGCAGTATTTT. Amino acids: CSAETSAFTDTQYF.

This rearrangement joins TRBV6-5 to TRBJ1-4, with a weak D call TRBD1 (6 bases). This CDR3 has 13 residues. Germline V gene data show CDR1 as MNHEY and CDR2 as SVGAGI. The V gene lost 2 bases and the J gene lost 8 bases, with 9 bases spanning the gap. CDR3 sequence reads: CASSYGGREKLFF. Here the CDR3 DNA reads TGTGCCAGCAGTTACGGGGGGCGGGAAAAACTGTTTTTT.

The chain is built from TRBV20-1 and TRBJ2-7; the match to TRBD2 covers 7 bases. This CDR3 has 13 amino acids. V trimming: 5 bases; J trimming: 3 bases; junction bases outside the gene matches: 7. Germline CDR1 DFQATT, CDR2 SNEGSKA (reference sequence). The CDR3 region has the DNA TGCAGTGCTTCAGAGCGGGACCGCTACGAGCAGTACTTC. Its translation: CSASERDRYEQYF.

This clonotype was picked up a small number of times. This chain links TRBV28 with TRBJ1-2; D is uncertain. The CDR3 has 13 amino acids. The ends were cut back, 6 bases at V and 2 bases at J, with 10 bases in the middle. CDR1 is MDHEN, CDR2 SYDVKM, per germline. The CDR3 DNA reads TGTGCCAGCAGCTTTACGGAGAACTATGGCTACACCTTC. Its protein is CASSFTENYGYTF.

This chain connects TRBV7-9 to TRBJ2-1; D tentatively fits TRBD1 or TRBD2 (6 bases each). V was shortened by 11 bases and J by 0 bases, with 14 bases between the two germline ends. CDR3 length equals 14 residues. Germline V gene data show CDR1 as SEHNR and CDR2 as FQNEAQ (reference sequence). The CDR3 protein is CAVDGGLSYNEQFF. The CDR3 DNA reads as TGTGCCGTAGATGGGGGGCTCTCCTACAATGAGCAGTTCTTC.

The chain employs TRBV20-1 and TRBJ1-2; D call uncertain. Trimming removed 3 bases at V and 0 bases at J, with 8 bases between. The CDR3 has 13 residues. From germline, CDR1 is DFQATT and CDR2 SNEGSKA (reference sequence). In DNA, the CDR3 is TGCAGTGCTAGCGACACCGCTAACTATGGCTACACCTTC. Translated, it gives CSASDTANYGYTF.

This clonotype turned up a few times. This chain uses TRBV7-9 with TRBJ2-1, with D tentatively TRBD1 (6 bases). Germline CDR1 is SEHNR and CDR2 is FQNEAQ (reference sequence). The V end was cut by 5 bases, the J end by 7 bases, with 21 bases between. CDR3 length: 16 residues. The CDR3 sequence: CASSLTASGVSNEQFF. The CDR3 DNA sequence: TGTGCCAGCAGCCTTACCGCGTCAGGGGTTTCTAATGAGCAGTTCTTC.

The chain has TRBV5-1 and TRBJ1-1; the D is unclear. The V gene lost 0 bases and the J gene lost 0 bases, with 9 bases spanning the gap. In germline, CDR1 is SGHRS, CDR2 YFSETQ. This CDR3 has 15 residues. The CDR3, as DNA: TGCGCCAGCAGCTTGGGGCCTCAGGTGAACACTGAAGCTTTCTTT. Its protein product is CASSLGPQVNTEAFF.

This clonotype was observed a handful of times. The chain carries TRBV25-1 and TRBJ2-1, with TRBD2 matching 7 bases. After removal of 8 bases from V and 6 bases from J, the junction contained 10 bases not matched to a gene. The CDR3 sequence is 14 residues long. Germline CDR1 and CDR2: MGHDK and SYGVNS. CDR3 coding DNA: TGTGCCAGCCGGGAAGCGGGAATGACCAATGAGCAGTTCTTC. It encodes CASREAGMTNEQFF.

This clonotype turned up a few times. The chain uses TRBV29-1 and TRBJ2-3, with TRBD2 identical over 8 bases. V lost 7 bases, J lost 4 bases, and 7 bases stayed unmatched. Germline CDR1 reads SQVTM; CDR2 reads ANQGSEA. CDR3 size: 13 residues. DNA for the CDR3: TGCAGCGGCAGCGGGAGCGGGTCAGATACGCAGTATTTT. Its translation: CSGSGSGSDTQYF.

This clonotype appeared a few times. The rearrangement uses TRBV10-3 and TRBJ2-3; D not resolved. This CDR3 has 14 residues. V lost 5 bases and J lost 0, with 9 bases in between. CDR1 is ENHRY and CDR2 is SYGVKD in the germline V gene. CDR3 sequence reads: CAISNSASTDTQYF. The DNA of the CDR3 is TGTGCCATCAGTAACAGTGCTAGCACAGATACGCAGTATTTT.